One sample yielded the 29 T cell receptor beta chains listed below, sequenced in a study of vaccination and CD4 T cells after COVID-19. Their specific antigens are unknown. Treatment specified: 10-day PBMC culture with coronavirus spike peptide pools or control peptides (ViraFEST assay). Unexposed donor CD4+ T cells predated the COVID-19 pandemic, collected 2011-2018. Sequence data for DNA of cultured CD4+ T cells were generated by the Oncomine TCR Beta short-read assay. Once CD4+ T cells had been cultured, genomic DNA was extracted from them. TCRdb analysed the PCR reads with MiXCR anew, one entry per CDR3 protein. The repertoire holds about 10,000 distinct CDR3 sequences, about 32% seen once, with 10% to 15% in the top ten. The specimen was CD4+ T cells from blood, cultured in vitro. These receptors were taken from a human donor in good health.

In this sample, this clonotype turned up a few times. The chain carries TRBV19 and TRBJ1-2; TRBD1 matches 9 bases. The length of the CDR3 is 15 residues. Looked up from germline, CDR1 is LNHDA and CDR2 is SQIVND (reference sequence). Trimming took 5 bases from V and 3 from J; bases not matched to a gene: 7. The CDR3 sequence: CASSSGTGSDYGYTF. CDR3 DNA: TGTGCCAGTAGTTCAGGGACAGGGTCAGACTATGGCTACACCTTC.

The rearrangement uses TRBV28 and TRBJ2-2, with a tentative D call TRBD2 (6 bases). Germline V gives CDR1 MDHEN, CDR2 SYDVKM. The germline V and J ends were trimmed by 5 bases and 1 base, with 14 bases remaining between them. The CDR3 covers 16 residues. Here the CDR3 DNA reads TGTGCCAGCAGTGAACTCGCGGGGTTGAACACCGGGGAGCTGTTTTTT. It encodes CASSELAGLNTGELFF.

This clonotype is categorized as medium-sized. V is TRBV20-1 and J is TRBJ1-5; 9 bases are shared with TRBD1. CDR1 is DFQATT, CDR2 SNEGSKA, per germline (reference sequence). This CDR3 is 15 amino acids long. V lost 3 bases and J lost 4; bases outside the gene matches: 7. CDR3 DNA: TGCAGTGCTAGTCCCTGGGACAGGGTTAATCAGCCCCAGCATTTT. This codes for CSASPWDRVNQPQHF.

The chain has TRBV24-1 and TRBJ2-1; the match to TRBD2 covers 9 bases. The V gene's germline CDR1 is KGHDR and CDR2 SFDVKD. The CDR3 totals 15 residues. V gave up 2 bases and J gave up 12 bases; unmatched junction bases: 10. The CDR3 protein is CATSDSRAGGRGQFF. The CDR3 coding sequence is TGTGCCACCAGTGATTCTCGAGCGGGAGGCCGCGGGCAGTTCTTC.

V and J are TRBV7-9 and TRBJ1-3; 7 bases agree with TRBD1. Germline V lookup: CDR1 SEHNR, CDR2 FQNEAQ (reference sequence). The junction had 2 bases not matched to a gene; V was cut back by 1 base and J by 2 bases. The CDR3 extends over 15 amino acids. In DNA form, the CDR3 reads TGTGCCAGCAGCTTAGGACAGGGAACTGGAAACACCATATATTTT. Translation: CASSLGQGTGNTIYF.

In its sample, this clonotype is medium-sized. This chain joins TRBV27 and TRBJ2-5, with 8 bases matching TRBD1. Germline V gives CDR1 MNHEY, CDR2 SMNVEV (reference sequence). This CDR3 is built from 18 residues. V was clipped by 5 bases and J by 6 bases; unmatched bases: 20. The CDR3 DNA reads as TGTGCCAGCAGTCGCACGACAGGGGATGGGATTATAGGGCAGACCCAGTACTTC. Translating gives CASSRTTGDGIIGQTQYF.

This chain links TRBV29-1 with TRBJ1-1; D uncertain. This CDR3 comprises 11 residues. In germline, CDR1 is SQVTM, CDR2 ANQGSEA. V lost 8 bases, J lost 1 base, and 8 bases lay in between. Here the CDR3 DNA reads TGCAGCATAACAGCGAACACTGAAGCTTTCTTT. Its translation: CSITANTEAFF.

This clonotype was seen a few times. This chain connects TRBV4-2 to TRBJ1-5; 8 bases are a match to TRBD1. The V gene's germline CDR1 is LGHNA and CDR2 YNFKEQ. This CDR3 is 17 amino acids long. After removal of 1 base from V and 1 base from J, the junction contained 6 bases not matched to a gene. The CDR3, as DNA: TGTGCCAGCAGCCAAGGACAGGGGCCGTGGAGCAATCAGCCCCAGCATTTT. Its translation is CASSQGQGPWSNQPQHF.

A few counts support this clonotype. The rearrangement uses TRBV20-1 and TRBJ2-7; D gene unclear. The CDR3 covers 12 residues. Trimming cost V 3 bases and J 3 bases, with 9 bases left between them. Germline loops: CDR1 DFQATT, CDR2 SNEGSKA (reference sequence). For the CDR3, the DNA is TGCAGTGCTAGCCCAGATTACTACGAGCAGTACTTC. Protein: CSASPDYYEQYF.

This clonotype was picked up a small number of times. The chain joins TRBV6-1 to TRBJ1-5; D is perhaps TRBD1 (5 bases). Germline V gene data show CDR1 as MNHNS and CDR2 as SASEGT. The CDR3 is 13 residues long. V was clipped by 6 bases and J by 4 bases, with 10 bases between them. The chain's CDR3 is CASRIRGNQPQHF. CDR3 sequence (DNA): TGTGCCAGCAGAATTAGGGGTAATCAGCCCCAGCATTTT.

This clonotype was detected only a few times. V is TRBV20-1 and J is TRBJ2-1; 12 bases fit TRBD2. Germline V gene sequence: CDR1 DFQATT, CDR2 SNEGSKA (reference sequence). Trimming at V came to 1 base and at J to 0 bases, leaving 1 base not matched to a gene. The CDR3 has 16 amino acids. This chain's CDR3 is CSARVTSGSSYNEQFF. The CDR3 bases are TGCAGTGCTAGAGTGACTAGCGGGAGCTCCTACAATGAGCAGTTCTTC.

A few counts support this clonotype. V gene TRBV5-6 combines with J gene TRBJ2-5; D is unclear. The germline V gene has CDR1 SGHDT and CDR2 YYEEEE. The CDR3 covers 13 residues. With 0 bases removed from V and 5 bases from J, the gap between germline ends came to 8 bases. The CDR3 nucleotides read TGTGCCAGCAGCTTGGAAGGCCGGGAGACCCAGTACTTC. Translated, it gives CASSLEGRETQYF.

This clonotype was observed a few times. This rearrangement joins TRBV7-9 to TRBJ2-7, with D perhaps TRBD1 or TRBD2 (5 bases each). Germline assignment: CDR1 SEHNR and CDR2 FQNEAQ (reference sequence). This CDR3 comprises 15 residues. The germline V and J ends were trimmed by 4 bases and 4 bases, with 17 bases remaining between them. The chain's CDR3 is CASSYPGLAQYEQYF. The CDR3 region has the DNA TGTGCCAGCAGCTACCCGGGGCTAGCACAGTACGAGCAGTACTTC.

About this clonotype itself: Compared with germline, one end of the junction differs, possibly owing to a read error. The gene calls are TRBV20-1 and TRBJ2-7, with D possibly TRBD1 on 6 matching bases. In germline, CDR1 is DFQATT, CDR2 SNEGSKA (reference sequence). There are 14 residues in the CDR3. Here the CDR3 DNA reads TGCAGTGCTAGAGATCCAGGGGCTGTCAACGAGCGGTACTTC. It is translated as CSARDPGAVNERYF.

The V call is TRBV20-1, the J call TRBJ1-6; possibly TRBD1 for D (6 bases). Germline V gene sequence: CDR1 DFQATT, CDR2 SNEGSKA (reference sequence). V lost 6 bases and J lost 5, with 14 bases in between. There are 14 residues in the CDR3. The CDR3 DNA follows: TGCAGTGCCAAGACAGGAAACCATAATTCACCCCTCCACTTT. This gives the protein CSAKTGNHNSPLHF.

This clonotype was observed a handful of times. The chain links TRBV20-1 to TRBJ1-5; TRBD1 might be the D (5 bases). CDR1 is DFQATT, CDR2 SNEGSKA, per germline (reference sequence). This CDR3 is 13 amino acids long. Between the trimmed V and J ends, which lost 5 bases and 4 bases, there was a span of 12 bases. The DNA for the CDR3 is TGCAGTGCTCTAAAGGGACCGAATCAGCCCCAGCATTTT. It codes for CSALKGPNQPQHF.

This clonotype was observed a handful of times. V and J are TRBV27 and TRBJ1-2; 9 bases match TRBD1. J was trimmed by 2 bases and V by 6 bases; bases with no gene match: 4. Per germline, CDR1 MNHEY and CDR2 SMNVEV (reference sequence). CDR3 length: 14 amino acids. The CDR3 loop is CASRGTGLNYGYTF. The CDR3 nucleotides are TGTGCCAGCAGGGGGACAGGGCTAAACTATGGCTACACCTTC.

The rearrangement joins TRBV19 to TRBJ2-7; the D gene is possibly TRBD2 (5 bases). Germline loops: CDR1 LNHDA, CDR2 SQIVND (reference sequence). The CDR3 has 15 amino acids. With 4 bases removed from V and 3 bases from J, the gap between germline ends came to 16 bases. The CDR3 nucleotides are TGTGCCAGTAGTAAGAGAGCAGACGGGGACTACGAGCAGTACTTC. Protein sequence: CASSKRADGDYEQYF.

This chain links TRBV20-1 with TRBJ2-1, with no clear D. V was clipped by 1 base and J by 2 bases, with 12 bases between them. This CDR3 has 15 residues. Germline lookup yields CDR1 DFQATT and CDR2 SNEGSKA (reference sequence). CDR3 amino acids: CSARVPASPYNEQFF. Here the CDR3 DNA reads TGCAGTGCTAGAGTACCAGCAAGCCCCTACAATGAGCAGTTCTTC.

This clonotype was picked up a small number of times. This sequence joins TRBV20-1 and TRBJ2-1; the D call may be TRBD1 or TRBD2 (5 bases each). The germline V and J ends were trimmed by 3 bases and 0 bases, with 15 bases remaining between them. CDR1 is DFQATT and CDR2 is SNEGSKA in the germline V gene (reference sequence). The CDR3 has 16 amino acids. The CDR3 loop reads CSASGALEGSYNEQFF. The CDR3 bases are TGCAGTGCTAGCGGGGCCCTAGAGGGCTCCTACAATGAGCAGTTCTTC.

This clonotype has just a few counts. V and J are TRBV20-1 and TRBJ1-3; a possible D gene is TRBD1 (5 bases). Germline V gene data show CDR1 as DFQATT and CDR2 as SNEGSKA (reference sequence). The ends were cut back, 1 base at V and 4 bases at J, with 14 bases in the middle. The CDR3 extends over 15 amino acids. CDR3 protein: CSARGFGTAGNTIYF. The CDR3 bases are TGCAGTGCTAGAGGTTTCGGGACGGCCGGAAACACCATATATTTT.

This clonotype was seen only a few times. The chain recombines TRBV7-9 with TRBJ1-1; the D gene is possibly TRBD1 (6 bases). Germline V CDR1 and CDR2: SEHNR, FQNEAQ (reference sequence). This CDR3 comprises 12 residues. With 5 bases removed from V and 7 bases from J, the gap between germline ends came to 11 bases. The CDR3 DNA sequence: TGTGCCAGCAGCATACACAGGGTTGAAGCTTTCTTT. Translating it yields CASSIHRVEAFF.

The rearrangement joins TRBV20-1 to TRBJ2-7; D is possibly TRBD2 (6 bases). The germline gives CDR1 DFQATT, CDR2 SNEGSKA (reference sequence). The CDR3 length is 14 residues. V dropped 5 bases and J dropped 3 bases, with 17 bases sitting between them. The CDR3 loop is CSAPGTRNNYEQYF. CDR3 sequence (DNA): TGCAGTGCTCCCGGGACTCGAAACAACTACGAGCAGTACTTC.

With regard to this clonotype: With a much larger clone just one base away, this may be a read error. The CDR3 loop is CSARVGSTETFF. DNA of the CDR3: TGCAGTGCTAGGGTTGGAAGTACTGAAACTTTCTTT. The chain is built from TRBV20-1 and TRBJ1-1, with D hard to call. The CDR3 length is 12 residues. Germline V gene lookup returns CDR1 DFQATT and CDR2 SNEGSKA (reference sequence).

Concerning this clonotype: The junction differs from germline at one of its ends, possibly a read error. CDR3 amino acids: CSARGQEPYEQCF. CDR3 sequence (DNA): TGCAGTGCTAGAGGTCAGGAGCCCTACGAGCAGTGCTTC. The chain has TRBV20-1 and TRBJ2-7, with D unresolved. The CDR3 has 13 amino acids. In germline, CDR1 is DFQATT, CDR2 SNEGSKA (reference sequence).

The V call is TRBV20-1, the J call TRBJ2-1, with D unclear. Trimming left V 0 bases short and J 5 bases short, with 8 bases between. Germline-derived CDR1 and CDR2 are DFQATT and SNEGSKA (reference sequence). This CDR3 spans 13 amino acids. CDR3 DNA sequence: TGCAGTGCTAGAGATCCTACTCACAATGAGCAGTTCTTC. Amino acids: CSARDPTHNEQFF.

This clonotype rates as large. The chain carries TRBV7-8 and TRBJ2-3; 7 bases are a match to TRBD2. CDR3 size: 17 residues. Germline CDR1 is SGHVS and CDR2 is FQNEAQ. V lost 4 bases, J lost 5 bases, and 15 bases stayed unmatched. The CDR3 sequence is CASSSPTTGRQGDTQYF. Here the CDR3 DNA reads TGTGCCAGCAGCTCTCCGACCACCGGGAGGCAGGGAGATACGCAGTATTTT.

This clonotype was counted a few times. This chain uses TRBV28 with TRBJ2-7; D perhaps matches TRBD1 (6 bases). The CDR3 totals 14 residues. CDR1 is MDHEN and CDR2 is SYDVKM in the germline V gene. The V gene lost 5 bases and the J gene lost 1 base, with 12 bases spanning the gap. CDR3 amino acids: CASSIWTASYEQYF. In nucleotides, the CDR3 is TGTGCCAGCAGTATCTGGACAGCTTCCTACGAGCAGTACTTC.

This chain links TRBV27 with TRBJ2-7; 14 nucleotides align to TRBD2. The CDR3 length is 15 residues. CDR1 MNHEY and CDR2 SMNVEV come from the germline V gene (reference sequence). Trimming removed 4 bases from V and 3 bases from J; junction bases left unmatched: 2. The CDR3 sequence is CASSWGTSGGYEQYF. Here the CDR3 DNA reads TGTGCCAGCAGTTGGGGGACTAGCGGGGGCTACGAGCAGTACTTC.